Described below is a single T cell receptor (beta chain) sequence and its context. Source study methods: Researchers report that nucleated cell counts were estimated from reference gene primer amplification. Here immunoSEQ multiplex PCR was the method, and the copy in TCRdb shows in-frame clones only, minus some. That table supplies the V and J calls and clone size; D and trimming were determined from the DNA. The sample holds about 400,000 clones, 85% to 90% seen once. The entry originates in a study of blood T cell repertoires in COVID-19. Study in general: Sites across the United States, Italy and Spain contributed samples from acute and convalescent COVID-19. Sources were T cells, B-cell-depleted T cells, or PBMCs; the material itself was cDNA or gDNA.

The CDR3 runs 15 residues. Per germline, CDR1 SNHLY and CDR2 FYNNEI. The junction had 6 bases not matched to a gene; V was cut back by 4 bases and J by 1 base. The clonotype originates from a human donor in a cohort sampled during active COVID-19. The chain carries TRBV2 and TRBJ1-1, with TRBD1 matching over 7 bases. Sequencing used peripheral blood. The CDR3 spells CASSVSGTENTEAFF. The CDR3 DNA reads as TGTGCCAGCAGTGTTTCCGGGACAGAGAACACTGAAGCTTTCTTT. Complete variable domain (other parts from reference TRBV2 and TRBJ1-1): EPEVTQTPSHQVTQMGQEVILRCVPISNHLYFYWYRQILGQKVEFLVSFYNNEISEKSEIFDDQFSVERPDGSNFTLKIRSTKLEDSAMYFCASSVSGTENTEAFFGQGTRLTVV.